The rows below give T cell receptor beta chains drawn from one sample of a study of blood T cell repertoires in COVID-19. Produced via immunoSEQ multiplex PCR; TCRdb's table is partial and in-frame only. The repertoire holds 200,000 to 250,000 clones, with around 90% as singletons. Source material: peripheral blood. These receptors were collected from a man between 60 and 75 years old who had recovered from COVID-19. CDR3s leave out the opening cysteine and the closing phenylalanine or tryptophan.

V gene: TRBV5-1
J gene: TRBJ2-2
CDR3 protein: ASSLGQGNGELF

V gene: TRBV10-3
J gene: TRBJ2-2
CDR3 protein: ATPPGTTTGELF

V gene: TRBV4-2
J gene: TRBJ2-4
CDR3 protein: ASSQDNSLAAAKNIQY

V gene: TRBV27
J gene: TRBJ1-5
CDR3 protein: ASSQGARDQPQH

V gene: TRBV28
J gene: TRBJ1-2
CDR3 protein: ASFPGGGMNYGYT

V gene: TRBV27
J gene: TRBJ1-2
CDR3 protein: ASSLRDSSTNGYT

V gene: TRBV7-2
J gene: TRBJ2-4
CDR3 protein: ASSKQGNQVAKNIQY

V gene: TRBV11-2
J gene: TRBJ1-2
CDR3 protein: ASSLGFRQGYGYT

V gene: TRBV5-5
J gene: TRBJ2-7
CDR3 protein: ASSLGRGSYEQY

V gene: TRBV18
J gene: TRBJ2-5
CDR3 protein: ASSLPGQQETQY

V gene: TRBV6-5
J gene: TRBJ1-3
CDR3 protein: ASGGAGNTIY

V gene: TRBV4-2
J gene: TRBJ1-6
CDR3 protein: ASSQETGGNSPLH

V gene: TRBV12-3/TRBV12-4
J gene: TRBJ2-7
CDR3 protein: ASIKDRNEQY

V gene: TRBV19
J gene: TRBJ2-7
CDR3 protein: ASSIWTGNHEQY

V gene: TRBV27
J gene: TRBJ1-5
CDR3 protein: ASSLDPQGNQPQH

V gene: TRBV9
J gene: TRBJ2-2
CDR3 protein: ASSVAGTSNTGELF

V gene: TRBV19
J gene: TRBJ2-3
CDR3 protein: ASSIVSISSTDTQY

V gene: TRBV6-1
J gene: TRBJ1-6
CDR3 protein: ASSEAGPLH

V gene: TRBV5-1
J gene: TRBJ2-5
CDR3 protein: ASSPGGAQQETQY

V gene: TRBV24-1
J gene: TRBJ1-2
CDR3 protein: ATSPDSNYGYT